The clone carrying this T cell receptor (beta chain) occurred once. Sequencing used immunoSEQ multiplex PCR; TCRdb keeps in-frame clones, though not all of them. In the table there are roughly 180,000 clones, around 94% of which are singletons. This record comes from a study of T cell responses to AZD1222 COVID-19 vaccine. In germline, CDR1 is SGHNT, CDR2 YYREEE (reference sequence). Trimming left V 1 base short and J 4 bases short, with 11 bases between. The CDR3 has 15 amino acids. The chain recombines TRBV5-4 with TRBJ2-2, with a possible D match to TRBD2 (6 bases). The sequences come from peripheral blood, collected 28 days after the second AZD1222 dose. The source of this sequence is an adult who received the AZD1222 COVID-19 vaccine. The CDR3 region is CASSLISGGTGELFF. In DNA, the CDR3 is TGTGCCAGCAGCTTGATTAGCGGCGGCACCGGGGAGCTGTTTTTT.